The next 22 T cell receptor beta chains were all read from a single sample in a study of post-analysis software for immune sequencing data. Findings and limits, study-wide: The five TRBV segments detected at higher frequency in patients than in controls included TRBV5-6, TRBV5-1 and TRBV20-1.

Unique molecular identifiers were present in the TCR beta cDNA libraries. TCRdb redid the calling of the PCR reads with MiXCR, one entry per CDR3 protein. This sample has some 890,000 distinct CDR3 sequences, with about 53% found just once. Their cognate antigens are unknown. Material: blood. The receptors originated from a girl aged 10-17 years with multiple sclerosis.

This chain links TRBV20-1 with TRBJ2-7, with D possibly TRBD2 on 6 matching bases. The germline V and J ends were trimmed by 5 bases and 0 bases, with 8 bases remaining between them. CDR1 is DFQATT and CDR2 is SNEGSKA in the germline V gene (reference sequence). CDR3 size: 12 residues. This CDR3 is CSAGEDSYEQYF. The CDR3 DNA is TGCAGTGCTGGGGAGGACTCCTACGAGCAGTACTTC.

CDR3 amino acids: CSAREDRDQETQYF. CDR3 nucleotides: TGCAGTGCTAGGGAGGACAGGGACCAAGAGACCCAGTACTTC. The chain has TRBV20-1 and TRBJ2-5, with 8 bases that match TRBD1. Germline CDR1 is DFQATT and CDR2 is SNEGSKA (reference sequence). This CDR3 is built from 14 residues. The trim removed 3 bases at V and 0 bases at J, leaving 3 bases unmatched.

This clonotype was counted between two and nine times. The genes are TRBV6-5 and TRBJ2-1, with D possibly matching TRBD2 (7 bases). The DNA end is a closer match to TRBJ2-7, so the J assignment may be wrong. The CDR3 is 12 amino acids. CDR1 and CDR2 from the germline V gene are MNHEY and SVGAGI. This CDR3 reads CATGGHYNEQYF. Here the CDR3 DNA reads TGTGCCACCGGGGGGCACTACAATGAGCAGTACTTC.

The table lists this clonotype with a few counts. The chain joins TRBV5-1 to TRBJ2-6, with TRBD2 as a possible D gene (5 bases). Germline V gene data show CDR1 as SGHRS and CDR2 as YFSETQ. The V end lost 4 bases, the J end lost 2 bases, and 13 bases lay between the germline ends. This CDR3 is 16 amino acids long. This CDR3 reads CASSLREGTGANVLTF. The CDR3 DNA follows: TGCGCCAGCAGCCTGCGTGAGGGAACTGGGGCCAACGTCCTGACTTTC.

The rearrangement joins TRBV12-3 or TRBV12-4 to TRBJ2-1, with no clear D. The CDR3 extends over 15 amino acids. Trimming cost V 3 bases and J 0 bases, with 9 bases left between them. The CDR3 region is CASSFGIGSYNEQFF. In nucleotides, the CDR3 is TGTGCCAGCAGTTTCGGAATAGGCTCCTACAATGAGCAGTTCTTC.

V and J are TRBV5-1 and TRBJ2-3; 13 bases fit TRBD2. Germline V lookup: CDR1 SGHRS, CDR2 YFSETQ. V lost 0 bases, J lost 8 bases, and 3 bases stayed unmatched. CDR3 length: 15 residues. The CDR3 DNA follows: TGCGCCAGCAGCTTGGACGGGACTAGCGGGACTACGCAGTATTTT. As protein: CASSLDGTSGTTQYF.

This clonotype came up once. This chain uses TRBV27 with TRBJ2-5; 9 nucleotides agree with TRBD2. V dropped 4 bases and J dropped 3; count of bases not matched to a gene: 3. CDR1 and CDR2 (germline): MNHEY, SMNVEV (reference sequence). The CDR3 length is 14 residues. The CDR3, as DNA: TGTGCCAGCAGTTCCCTAGCGGGAAAAGAGACCCAGTACTTC. This encodes CASSSLAGKETQYF.

The genes are TRBV20-1 and TRBJ1-6, with a tentative D call TRBD1 (5 bases). V lost 0 bases and J 11 bases, leaving 14 bases between the germline ends. Germline V gene sequence: CDR1 DFQATT, CDR2 SNEGSKA (reference sequence). The CDR3 sequence is 14 residues long. The CDR3 spells CSARDPGLGPPLHF. Written as DNA, the CDR3 is TGCAGTGCTAGAGATCCAGGGTTAGGCCCACCCCTCCACTTT.

The rearrangement joins TRBV20-1 to TRBJ2-1; 12 nucleotides agree with TRBD2. V gave up 3 bases and J gave up 10 bases; unmatched junction bases: 13. Looked up from germline, CDR1 is DFQATT and CDR2 is SNEGSKA (reference sequence). The CDR3 is 16 residues long. CDR3: CSAREGTSGLEMEQFF. The CDR3 region has the DNA TGCAGTGCTAGGGAAGGGACTAGCGGGCTTGAAATGGAGCAGTTCTTC.

This rearrangement joins TRBV6-5 to TRBJ2-5; D not certain. The CDR3 consists of 15 residues. The V end lost 0 bases, the J end lost 1 base, and 9 bases lay between the germline ends. Germline V gene sequence: CDR1 MNHEY, CDR2 SVGAGI. The CDR3 region is CASSYSSLSQETQYF. As DNA, the CDR3 is TGTGCCAGCAGTTACTCGTCCCTATCCCAAGAGACCCAGTACTTC.

The rearrangement joins TRBV10-3 to TRBJ2-1; D unclear. Germline loops: CDR1 ENHRY, CDR2 SYGVKD. The CDR3 covers 11 residues. V was cut by 2 bases and J by 12 bases, with 8 bases left in between. CDR3 sequence: CAISEMASQFF. DNA of the CDR3: TGTGCCATCAGTGAGATGGCTTCGCAGTTCTTC.

This sequence joins TRBV6-6 and TRBJ2-7, with a possible D match to TRBD1 (5 bases). Deletions cut 6 bases from V and 1 base from J, with 16 bases between. Looked up from germline, CDR1 is MNHNY and CDR2 is SVGAGI (reference sequence). This CDR3 is 15 amino acids long. The CDR3 nucleotides read TGTGCCAGCAGGCCGCCGGCACAGGTTTCCTACGAGCAGTACTTC. Protein product: CASRPPAQVSYEQYF.

DNA of the CDR3: TGCGCCAGCAGCCCCTTGGCCTTGAGCTATGGCTACACCTTC. Translation gives CASSPLALSYGYTF. This rearrangement joins TRBV4-1 to TRBJ1-2; no clear D. This CDR3 has 14 residues. The germline V gene encodes CDR1 MGHRA and CDR2 YSYEKL. Trimming removed 4 bases from V and 4 bases from J, with 13 bases in between.

A few counts support this clonotype. The rearrangement uses TRBV3-1 and TRBJ1-2, with 8 bases that match TRBD1. Trimming took 8 bases from V and 0 from J; bases not matched to a gene: 2. The CDR3 has 13 amino acids. The germline CDR1 and CDR2 sequences are LGHDT and YNNKEL (reference sequence). CDR3 amino acids: CASVDRANYGYTF. In DNA form, the CDR3 reads TGTGCCAGCGTGGACAGGGCTAACTATGGCTACACCTTC.

The rearrangement uses TRBV4-1 and TRBJ2-3; the D gene is possibly TRBD2 (6 bases). With 0 bases removed from V and 2 bases from J, the gap between germline ends came to 18 bases. CDR3 length equals 18 residues. Germline-derived CDR1 and CDR2 are MGHRA and YSYEKL. As DNA, the CDR3 is TGCGCCAGCAGCCAAGAATTCGTGGGAGGCGGGTACACAGATACGCAGTATTTT. Translating it yields CASSQEFVGGGYTDTQYF.

This clonotype was seen only a few times. V and J are TRBV29-1 and TRBJ2-1; 8 bases align to TRBD2. The length of the CDR3 is 14 residues. CDR1 and CDR2 (germline): SQVTM, ANQGSEA. V trimming: 7 bases; J trimming: 8 bases; junction bases outside the gene matches: 13. The chain's CDR3 is CSAAGTRGGDEQFF. The CDR3 DNA follows: TGCAGCGCCGCCGGGACTAGAGGGGGGGATGAGCAGTTCTTC.

This clonotype was seen once. This chain joins TRBV4-2 and TRBJ1-2; maybe TRBD1 (6 bases). The CDR3 spans 14 residues. Germline CDR1 and CDR2: LGHNA and YNFKEQ. Trimming took 0 bases from V and 8 from J, leaving 13 bases between them. The CDR3 sequence: CASSQDAGEIGYTF. The CDR3 bases are TGTGCCAGCAGCCAAGATGCAGGGGAGATAGGCTACACCTTC.

The V and J genes are TRBV7-9 and TRBJ2-4; 7 bases map to TRBD1. V trimming: 3 bases; J trimming: 5 bases; junction bases outside the gene matches: 7. Germline V gene data show CDR1 as SEHNR and CDR2 as FQNEAQ (reference sequence). The CDR3 covers 15 residues. CDR3 nucleotide sequence: TGTGCCAGCAGCTTCCAAGAAGGGACAGAAAACATTCAGTACTTC. Its protein product is CASSFQEGTENIQYF.

This clonotype was found a few times. At one end, the junction sequence differs from germline, possibly due to a read error. The chain is built from TRBV5-1 and TRBJ2-7; 8 bases map to TRBD1. In germline, CDR1 is SGHRS, CDR2 YFSETQ. The CDR3 has 15 amino acids. CDR3 in DNA: TGTGCCAGCAGTTTGGTAGGACAGGGTACCTACGAGCAGTACTTC. Protein: CASSLVGQGTYEQYF. Complete variable domain (other parts from reference TRBV5-1 and TRBJ2-7): KAGVTQTPRYLIKTRGQQVTLSCSPISGHRSVSWYQQTPGQGLQFLFEYFSETQRNKGNFPGRFSGRQFSNSRSEMNVSTLELGDSALYLCASSLVGQGTYEQYFGPGTRLTVT.

This clonotype was seen only a few times. The chain employs TRBV29-1 and TRBJ1-1; 7 nucleotides match TRBD1. The CDR3 sequence is 14 residues long. CDR1 is SQVTM, CDR2 ANQGSEA, per germline. Trimming took 2 bases from V and 3 from J; bases not matched to a gene: 6. The chain's CDR3 is CSVETRGLDTEAFF. Written as DNA, the CDR3 is TGCAGCGTTGAAACAAGGGGGCTTGACACTGAAGCTTTCTTT.

The J gene is TRBJ2-1, the V gene TRBV7-8; D may be TRBD2 (6 bases). The CDR3 spans 14 residues. V lost 5 bases and J lost 5, with 13 bases in between. Germline values: CDR1 SGHVS, CDR2 FQNEAQ. CDR3 nucleotide sequence: TGTGCCAGCAGCCAGGAGGGTAGGCACAATGAGCAGTTCTTC. As protein: CASSQEGRHNEQFF.

The chain combines TRBV20-1 with TRBJ2-3; D gene uncertain. The V gene lost 1 base and the J gene lost 0 bases, with 11 bases spanning the gap. Germline V gene data show CDR1 as DFQATT and CDR2 as SNEGSKA (reference sequence). The CDR3 has 15 amino acids. DNA for the CDR3: TGCAGTGCTAGAGCTCGGAGTTCTAGCACAGATACGCAGTATTTT. As protein: CSARARSSSTDTQYF.